Listed below are T cell receptor beta chains from one sample, sequenced in a study of shared clonotypes between healthy human individuals. Method: immunoSEQ multiplex PCR; TCRdb's copy keeps in-frame clones and lacks some. Of about 120,000 clones in the sample, around 68% were seen once. Sequenced: memory CD8+ T cells sorted from blood. These receptors all stem from a woman younger than 45 in good health. Both conserved end residues are part of each CDR3. The D gene is left open where the match is weak. Not every row has a clone size; where given, it reads once, few, many or a size class.

j_call,d_call,cdr3_length,v_call,clone_size,cdr3_aa
TRBJ2-6,.,16,TRBV28,.,CASRRGGFSGANVLTF
TRBJ2-7,TRBD1,13,TRBV2,few,CASSVGQGNEQYF
TRBJ2-3,TRBD1,15,TRBV28,.,CASSLGTGVTDTQYF
TRBJ2-4,TRBD1,16,TRBV2,.,CASSPGTGGNENIQYF
TRBJ1-4,.,19,TRBV4-1,once,CASSLRAWVRRLANEKLFF
TRBJ2-5,.,17,TRBV6-1,.,CASSEVTTQGLEETQYF
TRBJ2-1,TRBD1,15,TRBV7-8,.,CASSLGTGDIDEQFF
TRBJ2-3,.,13,TRBV19,.,CASTGVHPDTQYF
TRBJ1-5,TRBD1,15,TRBV7-2,.,CASSFWTGVDQPQHF
TRBJ2-1,TRBD2,13,TRBV28,once,CASMGLNYNEQFF
TRBJ2-7,.,14,TRBV5-6,.,CASSLGDGGYGQYF
TRBJ2-7,.,17,TRBV28,.,CASSPGILVWRSYEQYF
TRBJ2-3,TRBD2,17,TRBV9,.,CASSVIPGGPATDTQYF
TRBJ2-2,TRBD1,15,TRBV5-1,few,CASSSGTGGTGELFF
TRBJ2-3,.,15,TRBV2,.,CASSEGDFGEDTQYF
TRBJ1-5,TRBD1,15,TRBV2,few,CASSPGTASNQPQHF
TRBJ2-7,TRBD1,15,TRBV5-1,.,CASSLVRQGGYEQYF
TRBJ2-2,TRBD2,15,TRBV6-1,.,CASSHSGRDTGELFF
TRBJ1-4,.,14,TRBV5-1,.,CASSDIKANEKLFF
TRBJ1-5,.,16,TRBV5-1,.,CASSPGWGSSDQPQHF
TRBJ1-4,TRBD1,14,TRBV30,few,CAWSVLQGAEKLFF
TRBJ2-3,TRBD2,15,TRBV6-1,once,CASSLSGRMADTQYF
TRBJ2-2,.,15,TRBV5-6,.,CASSLAGQYTGELFF
TRBJ2-1,.,14,TRBV27,.,CASSLSALYNEQFF
TRBJ2-2,TRBD1,16,TRBV5-1,.,CASSLLGRGLSGELFF
TRBJ1-1,.,12,TRBV6-1,many,CASSVAETEAFF
TRBJ2-3,.,15,TRBV28,.,CASSPLTAGTDTQYF
TRBJ1-2,.,14,TRBV28,.,CASSYYNQRYGYTF
TRBJ2-1,.,16,TRBV7-8,.,CASSPFMEANLDRQFF
TRBJ2-3,TRBD1,12,TRBV7-2,.,CASSQGDDTQYF
TRBJ2-3,TRBD1,15,TRBV6-5,.,CASRTTGASTDTQYF
TRBJ2-6,.,17,TRBV4-1,.,CASSQGSAFSGANVLTF
TRBJ1-4,.,14,TRBV9,few,CASSSGGSNEKLFF
TRBJ2-5,.,14,TRBV15,.,CATSRTRGKETQYF
TRBJ2-7,.,15,TRBV5-5,.,CASSFVPDATYEQYF
TRBJ2-7,.,17,TRBV6-1,.,CASSGRGQERRMYEQYF
TRBJ2-5,TRBD2,16,TRBV4-1,.,CASSQGYSGSAETQYF
TRBJ2-1,.,14,TRBV25-1,.,CATIVGGARNEQFF
TRBJ1-4,.,15,TRBV19,.,CASRIREQANEKLFF
TRBJ2-3,TRBD2,15,TRBV6-1,.,CASRGLAGSTDTQYF
TRBJ2-1,TRBD2,19,TRBV19,.,CASSINPTRTSGYGNEQFF
TRBJ2-1,.,12,TRBV28,few,CASGVGGHEQFF
TRBJ1-2,.,15,TRBV11-2,.,CASRPPGTTDYGYTF